The present T cell receptor (beta chain) was sequenced within a study of cytomegalovirus exposure and HLA in healthy donors listed by TCRdb under 2017. In terms of the full investigation: According to an earlier analysis of 550 to 750 of the donors, 200 million or so T cells yielded roughly 110 million unique TCR beta sequences and about 300 Gb of sequence data. Approximately 300 gigabases of sequencing data and around 90 million unique TCR sequences made up an early release that covered 500 to 650 HLA-typed donors. Of the 398 genotyped donors, 81% were placed in the genetic ancestry cluster associated with self-reported Caucasian donors. The study aimed to test whether cataloging public T cell receptors could reveal signatures of past pathogen exposure. The study used immunosequencing to profile the T cell repertoires of 666 subjects and linked those repertoires to cytomegalovirus serostatus. Besides the first cohort of approximately 710 subjects, a separate validation cohort made up of around 120 different subjects was used. To predict cytomegalovirus infection status, the study brought together high-throughput TCR immunosequencing, statistical association of individual TCRs with disease status, and machine learning. In a later analysis, previously published TCR beta repertoires from 666 donors were re-analyzed and high-resolution HLA genotyping was added so that TCR occurrence patterns could be studied. Rather than using new phenotypic data, the later analysis identified candidate immune exposures from TCR beta sequences and from how often those sequences occurred across donors. An earlier analysis of around 640 of the donors used high-throughput TCR beta sequencing to judge whether each TCR beta V gene segment behaved as functional or pseudogenic. Alongside the repertoire data, information on donor age, sex, ethnicity and CMV serostatus was compiled. A later genetic analysis used genome-wide SNP genotypes for about 65% of the roughly 670 donors, treating that subset as a discovery cohort. Every repertoire in the discovery cohort had been generated on one and the same sequencing platform. Class I and class II HLA loci were covered by the typing at four-digit resolution. Typing coverage differed by locus: A, B, C, DRB1 and DQB1 were typed in about 629-640 donors, DQA1 in 522, DPA1 in around 610, and DPB1 in roughly 450. Five DR-DQ haplotypes were treated as single units for association and clustering because of strong linkage in the cohort. Among over 350 genotyped donors of the cohort, an average of approximately 250,000 unique TCR beta nucleotide sequences were sequenced per donor, around a sixth of them non-productive.

Reading the germline V gene gives CDR1 LGHNA and CDR2 YSLEER. Trimming leaves V shorter by 4 bases and J shorter by 3 bases, with the junction holding 4 bases beyond the gene matches. The CDR3, from cysteine to phenylalanine, totals 14 residues. CDR3 DNA is the only sequence kept; it has 42 bases, read in frame from the first base. The library was made by the immunoSEQ multiplex PCR assay. A mixture of 60 forward primers for TCR Vbeta segments and 13 reverse primers for TCR Jbeta segments was used in the multiplex PCR. Amplification of the CDR3 region of rearranged TCR beta genes was performed with a multiplex PCR assay on genomic DNA. The amplified TCR beta libraries were sequenced on the Illumina HiSeq System as 87-base-pair reads. Per the authors' processing: In a later analysis, some 80 million unique TCR beta chains were counted across the roughly 610 repertoires, and some 10 million of these chains were shared by at least two donors. Raw reads were error-corrected and collapsed into unique sequences with a nearest-neighbor algorithm that merged closely related sequences to remove PCR and sequencing errors. To assign V, D and J gene segments, CDR3 sequences were aligned to IMGT reference sequences. For a sequence to be retained, a match of at least six nucleotides was required to both a V gene segment and a J gene segment. A rearrangement counted as productive if the CDR3 had no stop codons and remained in frame with V and J, and every other rearrangement counted as non-productive. Following IMGT convention, CDR3 was defined as the stretch from the second conserved V-encoded cysteine up to the conserved J-encoded phenylalanine. Sequences without an unambiguous match to a single V gene segment were excluded from the earlier analysis of approximately 560 of the donors. In an earlier analysis of several hundred of the donors, V segments were called functional above 56.7% productive rearrangements and were called segregating when the between-donor standard deviation exceeded 5%. A statistical classification framework was developed to diagnose cytomegalovirus status using the catalog of TCR beta chain sequences. A later analysis assigned V and J genes by comparing TCR nucleotide sequences with IMGT/GENE-DB human TR gene sequences. The TCRdist pipeline was used in a later analysis to assign CDR3 sequences and most-parsimonious VDJ recombination scenarios. A later analysis defined each TCR beta chain by its CDR3 amino acid sequence plus V-gene family, and excluded reads lacking a unique V-gene family. As a way to deal with suspected cross-contamination and a sequencing artifact, a later analysis dropped more than 500 nucleotide sequences that were highly shared and had low generation probability. A later analysis calculated a clonal expansion index for each public chain from normalized within-repertoire ranks of inferred template counts. A later analysis computed generation probabilities with a VDJ recombination model fitted to out-of-frame rearrangements, and checked the results against IGoR. Hypergeometric tests were used in a later analysis to score TCR-TCR, TCR-HLA and TCR-CMV co-occurrence, with a repertoire-size bias correction applied to the TCR pairs. A later analysis estimated false discovery rates by permuting HLA or CMV assignments 20 times. A later analysis grouped co-occurring TCRs with DBSCAN, adding TCRdist sequence similarity when clustering within HLA-allele-positive subsets. Co-occurrence clustering excluded repertoires with fewer than 30,000 or more than 120,000 public chains, plus five with anomalous nucleotide sharing. Sourced from immuneACCESS, this table was stored by TCRdb with only in-frame sequences that have V and J called. A share of the clones is absent; for the studies checked, an unresolved V gene accounts for under half, and the remainder has no known explanation. D and trimming were read from the DNA, whereas the V and J calls and clone size are those reported in that table. In all, the sample holds 150,000 to 200,000 clones, and 70% to 85% of those were seen once. The ten largest account for approximately 0.098% of the sample.

In total, roughly 670 healthy bone marrow donors made up the cohort. At the time of sampling, all cohort members were nominally healthy, though unrecorded immune exposures were likely present. The donor was CMV seronegative and was included in the group of a few hundred seronegative cohort members. Every donor gave a peripheral blood sample, and the peripheral blood mononuclear cells from that sample were used for TCR beta sequencing. The Qiagen DNeasy Blood Extraction Kit was used to extract genomic DNA from the blood cell samples. A few counts support this clone. This receptor's antigen is unknown. One base away there is no much larger clone; base qualities are not given. What the study reported, not specific to this receptor: When HLA alleles, especially DR and DQ, strongly co-occurred, TCR associations were difficult to assign to individual alleles. Correlated functional status among segregating V segments might be attributable to linkage disequilibrium, but an unknown experimental factor could not be ruled out. The classifier was reported to diagnose cytomegalovirus status with high specificity and sensitivity in both the original and validation cohorts. In an earlier analysis of some 500 of the donors, most TCR beta V segments were observed in productive rearrangements about 87% or about 30% of the time, broadly matching IMGT annotations. Several of the top co-occurrence clusters appeared to be linked to parvovirus B19, influenza, CMV and Epstein-Barr virus, according to a later analysis. The study gave a list of roughly 150 TCR beta chains associated with cytomegalovirus. A group of highly shared sequence variants was considered likely to be a technical artifact of the sequencing pipeline. A later analysis found that HLA-associated TCR beta chains were more clonally expanded and had lower generation probabilities than equally common non-associated chains. Immune exposure information for the cohort was limited to CMV serostatus. In this cohort, only TCR beta chains were sequenced, and detectable features were limited by the absence of alpha or paired-chain data. At a false discovery rate of 0.05, a later analysis linked roughly 17,000 TCR beta sequences to specific HLA alleles. Across donors, most TCR sequences were observed very rarely, whereas some public TCRs were present in many individuals. Compared with the roughly 670-donor mean, donors in an Asian-associated ancestry cluster had fewer N-insertions in productive TCRs, according to a later genetic analysis. In a later analysis, most CMV-associated TCR beta chains were found to appear HLA-restricted, with HLA associations seemingly driven largely by CMV exposure. Sequencing depth was assumed to be roughly uniform across donors in the presence/absence analyses, though that assumption may not hold. Because some donors lacked HLA typing at each locus, the association tests relied only on the typed subset. An association between a missense DCLRE1C variant and V-gene and J-gene trimming of TCR beta chains was found in a later genetic analysis and replicated in an independent cohort. A further reported finding was that TCR beta sequences accurately predicted the HLA-A and HLA-B alleles for most subjects in the first cohort. Some IMGT-functional V segments, including TRBV6-2 and TRBV6-3, could not be told apart with the 87-base-pair reads, so those segments were excluded. According to the authors, the approach could potentially be generalized to other disease states and immunological phenotypes. In vitro tests confirmed that a few of the cytomegalovirus-associated TCR beta chains recognize cytomegalovirus antigens. Because counts were too low, 15 to 20 rarely observed V segments, including chromosome 9 orphons, were excluded from the earlier analysis of 587 of the donors. In a later analysis, TCR association rates were found to vary across HLA loci, with the most associated TCRs seen for DRB1 alleles and the fewest for HLA-C alleles.

This TCR came from a boy aged 2 to 10 in good health and CMV-seronegative. The chain was built from TRBV4-3 and TRBJ2-7; TRBD1 matches 9 bases in the middle. Sequencing was performed on PBMCs. The CDR3 region reads CASSPGTGLYEQYF. The nucleotides read TGCGCCAGCAGCCCCGGGACAGGGCTCTACGAGCAGTACTTC.